A selection of T cell receptor beta chains follows, all from one sample in a study of blood T cell repertoires in COVID-19. Some clones are missing from TCRdb's copy, which holds only in-frame ones; the method was immunoSEQ multiplex PCR. This sample has 150,000 to 200,000 clones, with around 87% found just once. Sequencing input: peripheral blood. Source of these receptors: a man between 18 and 35 years old with active or convalescent COVID-19. Each CDR3 is given with its conserved first and last residue. Each record gives: J gene, V gene, CDR3 protein.

j_gene: TRBJ2-1; v_gene: TRBV5-1; CDR3aa: CASSDQGARGNEQFF
j_gene: TRBJ1-2; v_gene: TRBV24-1; CDR3aa: CATSPNEKQGHYGYTF
j_gene: TRBJ1-5; v_gene: TRBV19; CDR3aa: CASSGRRDRGNQPQHF
j_gene: TRBJ1-2; v_gene: TRBV7-9; CDR3aa: CASSPTNDRVLHGYTF
j_gene: TRBJ1-5; v_gene: TRBV5-4; CDR3aa: CASSSGGVNQPQHF
j_gene: TRBJ2-7; v_gene: TRBV4-1; CDR3aa: CASSPYGGGPTYEQYF
j_gene: TRBJ2-2; v_gene: TRBV5-1; CDR3aa: CASSLAGQGADSGELFF
j_gene: TRBJ1-1; v_gene: TRBV27; CDR3aa: CASSILRGEMNTEAFF
j_gene: TRBJ1-1; v_gene: TRBV30; CDR3aa: CAWTVDSLNTEAFF
j_gene: TRBJ2-7; v_gene: TRBV24-1; CDR3aa: CATSDHAGTGAYEQYF
j_gene: TRBJ1-1; v_gene: TRBV12-3/TRBV12-4; CDR3aa: CASTGTGGRRAFF
j_gene: TRBJ2-1; v_gene: TRBV4-3; CDR3aa: CASSQGLASSSYNEQFF
j_gene: TRBJ1-1; v_gene: TRBV6-2/TRBV6-3; CDR3aa: CASSFRDRGLKPPEAFF
j_gene: TRBJ2-7; v_gene: TRBV21-1; CDR3aa: CASSGQGVCEQYF
j_gene: TRBJ2-5; v_gene: TRBV5-6; CDR3aa: CASSSQETQYF
j_gene: TRBJ1-1; v_gene: TRBV7-9; CDR3aa: CAIQGVLAFF
j_gene: TRBJ1-3; v_gene: TRBV5-1; CDR3aa: CASSLGLIHSGNTIYF
j_gene: TRBJ1-2; v_gene: TRBV19; CDR3aa: CASTLGTGRGYTF
j_gene: TRBJ2-7; v_gene: TRBV19; CDR3aa: CASSMDRLPTYEQYF
j_gene: TRBJ1-2; v_gene: TRBV7-2; CDR3aa: CASSSATGTTNYGYTF
j_gene: TRBJ2-1; v_gene: TRBV5-4; CDR3aa: CASSLQTTEQFF
j_gene: TRBJ1-6; v_gene: TRBV6-6; CDR3aa: CASRQTESSYNSPLHF
j_gene: TRBJ1-4; v_gene: TRBV7-9; CDR3aa: CASSPHTGGANEKLFF
j_gene: TRBJ1-3; v_gene: TRBV19; CDR3aa: CATGEGRGNTIYF
j_gene: TRBJ1-2; v_gene: TRBV27; CDR3aa: CASSFRTGENYGYTF
j_gene: TRBJ1-2; v_gene: TRBV11-2; CDR3aa: CASSLGAFRQDSYGYTF